A single sample is the source of the 13 T cell receptor beta chains below, sequenced in a study of T cells in Graves' hyperthyroidism and ophthalmopathy. Authors of the study amplified TCR beta CDR3 regions from RNA transcripts. First-round RT-PCR with HTBI primers amplified the TCR CDR3 region. TCRdb itself ran the multiplex PCR reads through MiXCR, one entry per CDR3 protein. The profile shows 700,000 or so distinct CDR3 sequences, about 17% of them singletons. Sequenced: blood. The receptors shown here come from a man between 18 and 29 years old with Graves' hyperthyroidism.

The chain combines TRBV20-1 with TRBJ2-1, with TRBD2 as a possible D gene (6 bases). The V gene's germline CDR1 is DFQATT and CDR2 SNEGSKA (reference sequence). The CDR3 length is 15 residues. The V end was cut by 6 bases, the J end by 2 bases, with 17 bases between. DNA for the CDR3: TGCAGTGCCACACGGTATAGCGGCCCCTACAATGAGCAGTTCTTC. Protein sequence: CSATRYSGPYNEQFF.

Ten or more counts support this clonotype. The rearrangement uses TRBV28 and TRBJ1-2, with 7 bases fitting TRBD1. J gave up 5 bases and V 6 bases, and 9 bases lay outside the gene matches. Germline V gene data show CDR1 as MDHEN and CDR2 as SYDVKM. This CDR3 has 14 amino acids. CDR3 coding DNA: TGTGCCAGCAGGGCCGGGACAGCCTCTTATGGCTACACCTTC. Translated: CASRAGTASYGYTF.

V usage is TRBV4-1 and J usage is TRBJ2-1, with 10 bases that match TRBD2. CDR1 is MGHRA, CDR2 YSYEKL, per germline. V dropped 0 bases and J dropped 9; count of bases not matched to a gene: 8. The length of the CDR3 is 16 residues. As DNA, the CDR3 is TGCGCCAGCAGCCAAGAAGGCCTAGCGGGAGCGGGTGAGCAGTTCTTC. Protein: CASSQEGLAGAGEQFF.

This clonotype was found a few times. The chain employs TRBV27 and TRBJ2-7; 9 nucleotides match TRBD1. Germline assignment: CDR1 MNHEY and CDR2 SMNVEV (reference sequence). This CDR3 has 16 amino acids. V was pared by 0 bases and J by 5 bases, with 8 bases of the junction left unmatched. The CDR3, as DNA: TGTGCCAGCAGTTTATCGCTTTGGGACAGGGACGACGAGCAGTACTTC. Translating it yields CASSLSLWDRDDEQYF.

In its sample, this clonotype was seen once. The rearrangement uses TRBV2 and TRBJ2-5; D is possibly TRBD2 (6 bases). Trimming pared 6 bases from V and 1 base from J, leaving 24 bases between. The CDR3 is made up of 18 amino acids. The germline gives CDR1 SNHLY, CDR2 FYNNEI. CDR3 in DNA: TGTGCCAGCAGCCAAGATTCAGTGGGGCGCGGGACCCAAGAGACCCAGTACTTC. Translating it yields CASSQDSVGRGTQETQYF. The full variable domain, with the rest looked up from reference TRBV2 and TRBJ2-5, is EPEVTQTPSHQVTQMGQEVILRCVPISNHLYFYWYRQILGQKVEFLVSFYNNEISEKSEIFDDQFSVERPDGSNFTLKIRSTKLEDSAMYFCASSQDSVGRGTQETQYFGPGTRLLVL.

This clonotype was observed a few times. The V call is TRBV20-1, the J call TRBJ2-7; D gene ambiguous. The CDR3 consists of 12 residues. Trimming stripped 6 bases from V and 7 bases from J, with 16 bases between. Germline V CDR1 and CDR2: DFQATT, SNEGSKA (reference sequence). The CDR3 coding sequence is TGCAGTGCCGTCGGCCGGGTAGGAGAGCAGTACTTC. This gives the protein CSAVGRVGEQYF.

The chain links TRBV4-3 to TRBJ2-3; TRBD2 matches 7 bases. Germline V gives CDR1 LGHNA, CDR2 YSLEER. V lost 0 bases and J lost 6; bases outside the gene matches: 9. The CDR3 covers 16 residues. CDR3 coding DNA: TGCGCCAGCAGCCAAGACCAAGGGAGCGGGGTGGATACGCAGTATTTT. Translating it yields CASSQDQGSGVDTQYF.

The rearrangement joins TRBV7-2 to TRBJ1-2; D is perhaps TRBD1 (5 bases). CDR1 is SGHTA and CDR2 is FQGNSA in the germline V gene. This CDR3 comprises 13 residues. V shed 4 bases and J shed 12 bases, with 18 bases lying between them. CDR3 amino acids: CASSSRRGWGNTF. In nucleotides, the CDR3 is TGTGCCAGCAGCTCTAGACGGGGCTGGGGCAACACCTTC.

This clonotype was seen ten or more times. The chain links TRBV7-9 to TRBJ2-7, with 9 bases lining up with TRBD1. Germline V gives CDR1 SEHNR, CDR2 FQNEAQ (reference sequence). J lost 6 bases, V lost 4 bases, and 7 bases had no gene match. The CDR3 extends over 14 amino acids. As DNA, the CDR3 is TGTGCCAGCAGCTCCAACAGGGGGCTGGGCGAGCAGTACTTC. Protein product: CASSSNRGLGEQYF.

This clonotype was observed at least ten times. This chain joins TRBV28 and TRBJ1-1; D is perhaps TRBD1 (5 bases). V was cut by 5 bases and J by 3 bases, with 13 bases left in between. The CDR3 contains 14 residues. Germline V lookup: CDR1 MDHEN, CDR2 SYDVKM. Here the CDR3 DNA reads TGTGCCAGCAGTGGGGGAGCTTTGTACACTGAAGCTTTCTTT. This codes for CASSGGALYTEAFF.

V usage is TRBV5-6 and J usage is TRBJ2-1; TRBD2 matches at 7 bases. Germline-derived CDR1 and CDR2 are SGHDT and YYEEEE. V trimming: 1 base; J trimming: 2 bases; junction bases outside the gene matches: 6. The CDR3 has 16 residues. The CDR3 DNA is TGTGCCAGCAGCTTGCCGCTAGCGGTAGCCTACAATGAGCAGTTCTTC. This gives the protein CASSLPLAVAYNEQFF.

The V gene is TRBV7-9, the J gene TRBJ2-7; TRBD2 might be the D (5 bases). The V gene lost 5 bases and the J gene lost 2 bases, with 16 bases spanning the gap. CDR1 SEHNR and CDR2 FQNEAQ come from the germline V gene (reference sequence). The CDR3 contains 15 residues. CDR3 in DNA: TGTGCCAGCAGCGGTATCCGGGAACATACCTACGAGCAGTACTTC. Its translation: CASSGIREHTYEQYF.

Ten or more counts support this clonotype. J is TRBJ2-7 and V is TRBV29-1; D gene unclear. V lost 7 bases, J lost 5 bases, and 15 bases lay in between. CDR1 and CDR2 from the germline V gene are SQVTM and ANQGSEA. The CDR3 totals 12 residues. The CDR3 region is CSARAGNDEQYF. CDR3 DNA: TGCAGCGCCCGAGCTGGTAACGACGAGCAGTACTTC.